The 15 T cell receptor beta chains reported below all come from one sample, sequenced in a study of post-analysis software for immune sequencing data. The antigens these receptors bind are not known. Unique molecular identifiers had been added to the TCR beta cDNA libraries. TCRdb reprocessed the PCR reads via MiXCR and lists one record per CDR3 protein. The sample has over 700,000 distinct CDR3 sequences, approximately 30% seen once. General study findings and limits: With TRBV5-6, TRBV5-1 and TRBV20-1 included, about five TRBV segments were more frequent in patients than in controls.

Sequencing used blood. The receptor source for this set is a girl between 10 and 17 years old with multiple sclerosis.

This clonotype was detected only a few times. The CDR3 reads CSAVVGRGNYEQYF. DNA for the CDR3: TGCAGCGCGGTTGTGGGGAGGGGGAACTACGAGCAGTACTTC. This sequence joins TRBV29-1 and TRBJ2-7, with a tentative D call TRBD2 (7 bases). Trimming took off 7 bases at V and 3 bases at J, with 19 bases between the two ends. CDR1 and CDR2 from the germline V gene are SQVTM and ANQGSEA. This CDR3 is 14 amino acids long.

V usage is TRBV5-6 and J usage is TRBJ1-2, with TRBD1 matching over 7 bases. In germline, CDR1 is SGHDT, CDR2 YYEEEE. This CDR3 is 16 amino acids long. V lost 4 bases and J lost 8; bases outside the gene matches: 17. The CDR3 spells CASSPPGGTESGGYTF. In DNA, the CDR3 is TGTGCCAGCAGCCCCCCCGGGGGGACAGAAAGCGGAGGCTACACCTTC.

This clonotype was seen only a few times. This chain uses TRBV5-1 with TRBJ2-3, with 8 bases lining up with TRBD1. Germline V lookup: CDR1 SGHRS, CDR2 YFSETQ. The CDR3 contains 15 residues. V lost 3 bases and J lost 4; bases outside the gene matches: 7. CDR3 bases: TGCGCCAGCAGCTGGCTGACAGGGGCCGCAGATACGCAGTATTTT. The encoded protein is CASSWLTGAADTQYF.

The chain employs TRBV28 and TRBJ1-2, with 8 bases that match TRBD1. V was clipped by 6 bases and J by 7 bases; unmatched bases: 10. Germline CDR1 MDHEN, CDR2 SYDVKM. The CDR3 is made up of 14 amino acids. CDR3 region: CASRISRGRVGYTF. CDR3 nucleotide sequence: TGTGCCAGCAGGATCAGCAGGGGGCGTGTTGGCTACACCTTC.

This clonotype has a handful of counts. The rearrangement joins TRBV27 to TRBJ2-5; D might be TRBD2 (5 bases). Trimming pared 4 bases from V and 0 bases from J, leaving 9 bases between. Germline values: CDR1 MNHEY, CDR2 SMNVEV (reference sequence). This CDR3 spans 14 amino acids. The CDR3, as DNA: TGTGCCAGCAGTTACGGACTGAACCAAGAGACCCAGTACTTC. Protein sequence: CASSYGLNQETQYF.

The V and J genes are TRBV12-3 or TRBV12-4 and TRBJ2-3, with 14 positions matching TRBD2. CDR3 length equals 15 residues. Germline trimming cut 4 bases from V and 5 bases from J; bases unmatched to any gene: 2. The CDR3 nucleotides are TGTGCCAGCAGTTGGGGACTAGCGGGAGAAGATACGCAGTATTTT. The encoded protein is CASSWGLAGEDTQYF.

The gene calls are TRBV7-9 and TRBJ2-4, with D perhaps TRBD1 (6 bases). The end of the DNA is better explained by TRBJ2-7, so the J call may be wrong. Looked up from germline, CDR1 is SEHNR and CDR2 is FQNEAQ (reference sequence). The CDR3 runs to 15 residues. The CDR3 loop reads CASSGTGTKVYEQYF. In DNA, the CDR3 is TGTGCCAGCAGCGGGACCGGGACAAAAGTCTACGAGCAGTACTTC.

To note about this clonotype: Possible read error: a much larger clone is one base away. J is TRBJ1-2 and V is TRBV29-1; no definite D call. This CDR3 has 13 residues. V lost 7 bases and J 3 bases, leaving 15 bases between the germline ends. Germline V lookup: CDR1 SQVTM, CDR2 ANQGSEA. CDR3 DNA: TGCAGCGGTGAGCGAGTTAGAGACTATGGCTACACCTTC. Translating it yields CSGERVRDYGYTF.

As regards this clonotype: Its ends do not fully match the called genes, so a read error is possible. The chain recombines TRBV24-1 with TRBJ2-3; no reliable D call. Per the germline V gene, CDR1 is KGHDR and CDR2 is SFDVKD. The CDR3 has 14 amino acids. In DNA, the CDR3 is TGTGCCGCCAGTGTCGAGGATAGCACAGATACGCAGTATTTT. It translates to CAASVEDSTDTQYF.

As for this clonotype: No conserved phenylalanine or tryptophan ends this CDR3, so it is likely a read error. The chain joins TRBV28 to TRBJ2-7; D unresolved. This CDR3 has 14 residues. Germline V gene lookup returns CDR1 MDHEN and CDR2 SYDVKM. The V gene lost 2 bases and the J gene lost 0 bases, with 8 bases spanning the gap. The DNA for the CDR3 is TGTGCCAGCAGTTTAGCCAGGATCTCCTACGAGCAGTACTGC. This sequence encodes CASSLARISYEQYC.

The rearrangement uses TRBV5-5 and TRBJ2-1; weak D call: TRBD1 (6 bases). The J call is in doubt because the DNA end fits TRBJ2-7 better. The germline CDR1 and CDR2 sequences are SGHKS and YYEKEE (reference sequence). This CDR3 is built from 15 residues. CDR3 DNA sequence: TGTGCCAGCAGCTTGGAGGGGACACCTTACAATGAGCAGTACTTC. This encodes CASSLEGTPYNEQYF.

The chain employs TRBV27 and TRBJ1-1; D might be TRBD1 (6 bases). V lost 10 bases, J lost 0 bases, and 24 bases lay in between. CDR3 size: 17 residues. The germline gives CDR1 MNHEY, CDR2 SMNVEV (reference sequence). This CDR3 is CATRGTGGGGLNTEAFF. Written as DNA, the CDR3 is TGTGCCACCCGTGGGACCGGAGGGGGAGGTTTGAACACTGAAGCTTTCTTT.

The chain links TRBV6-6 to TRBJ1-4, with TRBD1 matching 7 bases. The trim removed 8 bases at V and 16 bases at J, leaving 10 bases unmatched. The germline V gene encodes CDR1 MNHNY and CDR2 SVGAGI (reference sequence). The CDR3 covers 11 residues. Here the CDR3 DNA reads TGTGCCAGCGGGTCCGGGACAGAACGGTTTTTT. It is translated as CASGSGTERFF.

The CDR3: CASSTQTSGRSDTQYF. The CDR3 coding sequence is TGCGCCAGCAGCACCCAGACTAGCGGGAGATCAGATACGCAGTATTTT. The chain employs TRBV5-1 and TRBJ2-3, with 12 bases lining up with TRBD2. CDR1 SGHRS and CDR2 YFSETQ come from the germline V gene. The CDR3 spans 16 residues. The junction had 7 bases not matched to a gene; V was cut back by 4 bases and J by 4 bases.

This clonotype was seen repeatedly, ten times or more. This sequence joins TRBV5-1 and TRBJ2-7, with D perhaps matching TRBD1 (6 bases). Germline V CDR1 and CDR2: SGHRS, YFSETQ. V lost 1 base and J lost 3, with 14 bases in between. This CDR3 has 15 amino acids. The CDR3 loop reads CASSLSGDPHYEQYF. CDR3 coding DNA: TGCGCCAGCAGCTTGTCAGGGGACCCCCACTACGAGCAGTACTTC. The full variable domain, with the rest looked up from reference TRBV5-1 and TRBJ2-7, is KAGVTQTPRYLIKTRGQQVTLSCSPISGHRSVSWYQQTPGQGLQFLFEYFSETQRNKGNFPGRFSGRQFSNSRSEMNVSTLELGDSALYLCASSLSGDPHYEQYFGPGTRLTVT.